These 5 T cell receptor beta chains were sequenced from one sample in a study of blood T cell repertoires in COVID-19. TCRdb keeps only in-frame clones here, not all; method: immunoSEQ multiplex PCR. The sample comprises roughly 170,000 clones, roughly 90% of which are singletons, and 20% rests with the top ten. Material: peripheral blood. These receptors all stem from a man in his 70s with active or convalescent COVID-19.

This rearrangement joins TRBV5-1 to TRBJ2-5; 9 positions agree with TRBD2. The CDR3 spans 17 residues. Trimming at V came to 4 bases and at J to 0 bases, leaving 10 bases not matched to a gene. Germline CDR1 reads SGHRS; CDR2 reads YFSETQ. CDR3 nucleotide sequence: TGCGCCAGCAGCCCAAGGTTGGCTAGCGGGAACCAAGAGACCCAGTACTTC. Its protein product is CASSPRLASGNQETQYF.

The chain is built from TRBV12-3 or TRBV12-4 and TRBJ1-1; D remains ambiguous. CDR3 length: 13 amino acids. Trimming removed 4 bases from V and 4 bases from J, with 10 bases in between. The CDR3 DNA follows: TGTGCCAGCAGTTCCTATCCGGGCACTGAAGCTTTCTTT. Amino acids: CASSSYPGTEAFF.

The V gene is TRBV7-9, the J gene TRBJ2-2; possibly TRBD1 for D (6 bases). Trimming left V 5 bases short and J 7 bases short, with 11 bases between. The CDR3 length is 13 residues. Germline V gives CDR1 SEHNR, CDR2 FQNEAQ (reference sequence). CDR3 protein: CASSAQGDGELFF. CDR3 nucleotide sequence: TGTGCCAGCAGCGCACAGGGAGACGGGGAGCTGTTTTTT.

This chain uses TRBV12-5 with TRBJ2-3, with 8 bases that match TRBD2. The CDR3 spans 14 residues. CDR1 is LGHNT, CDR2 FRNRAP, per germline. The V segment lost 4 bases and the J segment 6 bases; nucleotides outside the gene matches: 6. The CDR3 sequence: CASGYSGSSDTQYF. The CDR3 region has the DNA TGTGCTAGTGGTTACAGCGGGAGTAGTGATACGCAGTATTTT.

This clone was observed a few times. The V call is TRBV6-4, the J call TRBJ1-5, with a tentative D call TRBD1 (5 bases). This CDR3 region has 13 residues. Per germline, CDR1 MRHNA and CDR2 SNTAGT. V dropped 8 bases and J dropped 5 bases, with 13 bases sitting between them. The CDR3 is CASGAGFDQPQHF. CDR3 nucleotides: TGTGCCAGCGGGGCAGGGTTTGATCAGCCCCAGCATTTT.